Listed below are T cell receptor beta chains from one sample, sequenced in a study of T cells in Graves' hyperthyroidism and ophthalmopathy. Via MiXCR, TCRdb re-called the multiplex PCR reads, giving one row per CDR3 protein. There are roughly 420,000 distinct CDR3 sequences in the sample; around 16% occur only once, and 7.5% to 9% lies in the top ten. Material for sequencing was blood. Every receptor here comes from a woman younger than 30 with Graves' hyperthyroidism. Each CDR3 is given with its conserved first and last residue. The order of the fields is V gene, D gene, J gene, clone size, CDR3 DNA, CDR3 protein. D genes are given only for firm matches. Rows may omit the clone size; those that give it use once, few, many or a size class.

TRBV20-1,TRBD1,TRBJ1-4,many,TGCAGTGCACGAGGGGGGACAGGGGACGAAAAACTGTTTTTT,CSARGGTGDEKLFF
TRBV2,-,TRBJ1-3,-,TGTGCCAGCAGTGGACCCCCAAGGCGCGCATCGGGAAACACCATATATTTT,CASSGPPRRASGNTIYF
TRBV2,-,TRBJ2-7,many,TGTGCCAGCAGTTCGGACATCTCCGGGGACGAGCAGTACTTC,CASSSDISGDEQYF
TRBV6-2/TRBV6-3,-,TRBJ1-2,few,TGTGCCAGCGGAGACCGGGGTGGGCATGGCTACACCTTC,CASGDRGGHGYTF
TRBV15,-,TRBJ2-3,many,TGTGCCACCAGCGACAGGTGGAAGGGAGGGGCCACAGATACGCAGTATTTT,CATSDRWKGGATDTQYF
TRBV5-1,-,TRBJ2-7,many,TGCGCCAGCAGCTTAACGGGGGCCTTCTACGAGCAGTACTTC,CASSLTGAFYEQYF
TRBV11-2,-,TRBJ2-3,-,TGTGCCAGTTTTCCCCTACGAGGACCCGGGACAGATACGCAGTATTTT,CASFPLRGPGTDTQYF
TRBV7-3,-,TRBJ1-5,many,TGTGCCAGCAGCTTAAAAGGGGCCCGACAGCCCCAGCATTTT,CASSLKGARQPQHF
TRBV13,-,TRBJ1-2,-,TGTGCCAGCAGCTTAAGGACAGACGCTTATGGCTACACCTTC,CASSLRTDAYGYTF
TRBV20-1,-,TRBJ1-3,many,TGCAGTGCTAGCCGGGGCTCTGGAAACACCATATATTTT,CSASRGSGNTIYF
TRBV25-1,TRBD1,TRBJ2-7,many,TGTGCCAGCAGCCCGGGACAGGGTCTGCTCGAGCAGTACTTC,CASSPGQGLLEQYF
TRBV7-2,TRBD2,TRBJ2-2,many,TGTGCCAGCAGCTTAAGGACTAGCGGGAGGGCTGGCACCGGGGAGCTGTTTTTT,CASSLRTSGRAGTGELFF
TRBV12-3/TRBV12-4,TRBD1,TRBJ1-5,-,TGTGCCAGCAGTCTTTGGACAGGAAAACAGCCCCAGCATTTT,CASSLWTGKQPQHF
TRBV19,TRBD1,TRBJ1-2,-,TGTGCCAGTAGGACAGGGAATGGCTACACCTTC,CASRTGNGYTF
TRBV6-1,-,TRBJ1-5,many,TGTGCCAGCAGTGAAAGGCGAGGGCTCTCAAGTCAGCCCCAGCATTTT,CASSERRGLSSQPQHF
TRBV3-1,-,TRBJ2-5,many,TGTGCCAGCACCTCTAGAGCCCAAGAGACCCAGTACTTC,CASTSRAQETQYF
TRBV7-9,-,TRBJ2-5,many,TGTGCCAGCGGACCTGGGGCTCTAGCTAAGGAGACCCAGTACTTC,CASGPGALAKETQYF
TRBV10-3,TRBD1,TRBJ2-7,many,TGTGCCATCAGTGGGGACAGGCCCCCCTACGAGCAGTACTTC,CAISGDRPPYEQYF
TRBV2,-,TRBJ1-5,many,TGTGCCAGCAGCCCACAGGGCCTTAATCAGCCCCAGCATTTT,CASSPQGLNQPQHF
TRBV6-5,TRBD1,TRBJ1-2,many,TGTGCCAGCAGTTACCAGGGGGGATCGGGCTACACCTTC,CASSYQGGSGYTF
TRBV30,-,TRBJ2-2,few,TGTGCCTGGAGTAGGATCACCGGGGAGCTGTTTTTT,CAWSRITGELFF
TRBV7-8,TRBD2,TRBJ2-3,many,TGTGCCAGCAGCTTACGCGCGACTAGCGTGGGGGCAAGCACAGATACGCAGTATTTT,CASSLRATSVGASTDTQYF
TRBV20-1,-,TRBJ2-7,many,TGCAGTGCTAGAGATTCCAGCCGTAGCTCCTACGAGCAGTACTTC,CSARDSSRSSYEQYF
TRBV2,TRBD2,TRBJ2-3,many,TGTGCCAGCAAAGATTTTGAAGCGGGGGTCACAGATACGCAGTATTTT,CASKDFEAGVTDTQYF
TRBV3-1,TRBD2,TRBJ2-1,many,TGTGCCAGCAGCCCCATCTTAGCGGGATCCTACAATGAGCAGTTCTTC,CASSPILAGSYNEQFF
TRBV9,-,TRBJ1-5,few,TGTGCCAGCAGCGTCCGTGTGCCCCAGCATTTT,CASSVRVPQHF
TRBV11-3,TRBD1,TRBJ2-5,-,TGTGCCAGCAGCACTCACAGGGGCATACAGACCCAGTACTTC,CASSTHRGIQTQYF